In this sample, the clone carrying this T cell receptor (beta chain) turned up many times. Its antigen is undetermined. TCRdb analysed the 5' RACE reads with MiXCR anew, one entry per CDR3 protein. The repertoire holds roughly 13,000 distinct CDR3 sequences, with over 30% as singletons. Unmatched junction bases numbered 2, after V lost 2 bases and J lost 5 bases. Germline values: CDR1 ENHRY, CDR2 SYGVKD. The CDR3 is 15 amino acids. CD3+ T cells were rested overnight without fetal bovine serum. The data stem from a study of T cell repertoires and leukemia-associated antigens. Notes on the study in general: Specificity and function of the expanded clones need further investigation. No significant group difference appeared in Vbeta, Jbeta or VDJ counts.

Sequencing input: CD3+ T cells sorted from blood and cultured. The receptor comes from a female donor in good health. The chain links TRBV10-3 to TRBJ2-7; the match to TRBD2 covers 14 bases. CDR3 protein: CAISEMGLAGDEQYF. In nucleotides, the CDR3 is TGTGCCATCAGTGAGATGGGACTAGCGGGAGACGAGCAGTACTTC.